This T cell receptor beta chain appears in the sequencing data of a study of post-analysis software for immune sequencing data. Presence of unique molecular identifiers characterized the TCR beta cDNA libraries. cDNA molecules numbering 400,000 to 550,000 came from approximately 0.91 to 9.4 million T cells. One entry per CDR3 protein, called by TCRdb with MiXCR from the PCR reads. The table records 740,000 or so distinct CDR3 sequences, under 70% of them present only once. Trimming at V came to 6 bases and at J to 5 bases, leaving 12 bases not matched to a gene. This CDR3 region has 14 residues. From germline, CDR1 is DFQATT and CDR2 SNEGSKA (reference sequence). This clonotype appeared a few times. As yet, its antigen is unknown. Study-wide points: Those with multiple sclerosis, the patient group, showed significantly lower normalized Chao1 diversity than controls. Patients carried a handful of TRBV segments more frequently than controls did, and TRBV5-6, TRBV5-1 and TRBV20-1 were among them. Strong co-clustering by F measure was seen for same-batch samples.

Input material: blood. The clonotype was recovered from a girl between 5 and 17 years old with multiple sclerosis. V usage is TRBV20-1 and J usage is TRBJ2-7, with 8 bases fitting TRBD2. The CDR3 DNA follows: TGCAGTGCCAATCCCCCGGGGGGGATCCACGAGCAGTACTTC. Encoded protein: CSANPPGGIHEQYF.